This T cell receptor (beta chain) originates from a study of breast tumors, draining lymph nodes, adjacent tissues (dated by TCRdb to the mid-2010s). About the study as a whole: TCR beta repertoires were compared across tumor, adjacent nontumor tissue and axillary lymph nodes obtained from breast cancer patients. In human breast cancer, the study set out to assess how tumor, surrounding tissue and draining lymph node repertoires relate to one another and whether T cells might be exchanged between them. On the study overall, not on this receptor specifically: Rather than being directly demonstrated, the conclusion that tumor T cells originate in lymph nodes was presented as consistent with a hypothesis. The data were judged consistent with most tumor T cells deriving from the lymph node and then expanding within tumor tissue. Tumor and nontumor tissue repertoires were significantly more similar in luminal-like than in basal-like breast cancer. Tumors showed preferential V and J gene usage, and their T-cell repertoire diversity fell below that of lymph nodes yet above that of nontumor tissue.

Reading the germline V gene gives CDR1 MNHEY and CDR2 SVGAGI. Its CDR3 holds 14 amino acids, cysteine through phenylalanine. Only CDR3 DNA remains: 42 bases, in frame from the first base. Lymph node samples came from the axillary draining lymph nodes of breast cancer patients. Sequenced on an Illumina HiSeq 2000. TCR beta chain libraries were generated through multiplex PCR amplification. High-throughput sequencing was used to analyze the amplified TCR beta chain products. TCRdb ran its own pipeline on the public reads, namely fastp trimming at Q25 and MiXCR clone calling, and kept in-frame beta chains. Records with the same CDR3 protein are collapsed into one entry carrying the most frequent genes and DNA. A total of 90,000 to 120,000 distinct CDR3 sequences appear in this sample, less than 25% of them only once. The ten largest clones add up to approximately 1.2% of the sample. A word on this clonotype: What antigen it recognizes has not been identified. The junction departs from germline at one end; a sequencing error may be responsible.

This TCR derives from a female donor with breast cancer. Some clones in this sample may be carry-over from other donors' samples. The V and J segments used are TRBV6-5 and TRBJ2-7; 7 of the junction bases match TRBD2. Sequencing was performed on axillary lymph node tissue. The encoded CDR3 is CAGSPRGGNYEQYF. In nucleotide form, the sequence is TGTGCCGGCAGCCCCCGGGGAGGGAATTACGAGCAGTACTTC.